This T cell receptor (beta chain) was identified during a study of CD8+CD57+ T cells in acquired aplastic anemia. The template used for profiling TCR beta VDJ and CDR3 was genomic DNA. TCRdb analysed the reads with MiXCR anew, one entry per CDR3 protein. The sample records about 220,000 distinct CDR3 sequences, about a third being singletons. There are many counts of this clonotype. Deletions cut 2 bases from V and 2 bases from J, with 11 bases between. The CDR3 extends over 14 amino acids. Per the germline V gene, CDR1 is SGHKS and CDR2 is YYEKEE (reference sequence). This sequence joins TRBV5-5 and TRBJ2-7, with D possibly matching TRBD2 (5 bases). Sequencing input: sorted CD4+, CD8+, or CD8+CD57+ T cells (not recorded which) from PBMCs. This receptor was obtained from a human donor in good health, serving as a control. The chain's CDR3 is CASSFSHGAYEQYF. The CDR3, as DNA: TGTGCCAGCAGCTTTAGTCACGGGGCCTACGAGCAGTACTTC.